This record looks at one T cell receptor beta chain sequence and its context. Antigen specificity is unknown. The record originates from a study of T cells after yellow fever vaccination. Study-wide findings and caveats: Secondary responses were weaker yet peaked faster, day 5 versus 15. Any FACS-sorted repertoire could hold abundant clonotypes that contaminate it from the bulk population.

Making TCR cDNA involved 5'RACE template switching, which added UMIs and a universal primer site. TCRdb reanalysed the 5' RACE reads using MiXCR and keeps one entry per CDR3 protein. The table includes 450,000 to 600,000 distinct CDR3 sequences, roughly 14% detected once. The CDR3 has 15 residues. CDR1 is SGDLS and CDR2 is YYNGEE in the germline V gene. After removal of 5 bases from V and 6 bases from J, the junction contained 8 bases not matched to a gene. This sample comprised PBMCs, obtained on the day of the yellow fever booster vaccination. The receptor was isolated from a man younger than 45 who received the YFV17D yellow fever vaccine. The chain uses TRBV9 and TRBJ2-3; 11 bases map to TRBD2. The CDR3 reads CASSEIAGGFDTQYF. CDR3 DNA: TGTGCCAGCAGTGAGATAGCGGGAGGGTTCGATACGCAGTATTTT.